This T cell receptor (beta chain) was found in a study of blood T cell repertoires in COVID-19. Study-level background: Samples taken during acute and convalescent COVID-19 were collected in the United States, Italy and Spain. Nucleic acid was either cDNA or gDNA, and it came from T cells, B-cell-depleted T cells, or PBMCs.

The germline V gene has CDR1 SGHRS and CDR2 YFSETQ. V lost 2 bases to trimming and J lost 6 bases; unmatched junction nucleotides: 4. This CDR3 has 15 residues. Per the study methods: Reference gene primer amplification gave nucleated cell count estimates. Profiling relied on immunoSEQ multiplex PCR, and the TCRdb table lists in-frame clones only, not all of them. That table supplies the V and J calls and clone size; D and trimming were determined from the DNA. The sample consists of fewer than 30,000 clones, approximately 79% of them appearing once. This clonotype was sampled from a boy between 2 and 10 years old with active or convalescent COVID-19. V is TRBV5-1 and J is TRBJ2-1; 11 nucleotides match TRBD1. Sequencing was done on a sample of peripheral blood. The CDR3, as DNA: TGCGCCAGCAGCTTCCGGGACAGGGGGACCAATGAGCAGTTCTTC. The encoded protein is CASSFRDRGTNEQFF.